This T cell receptor beta chain was captured by sequencing in a study of blood T cell repertoires in COVID-19. Study-wide background: T cells, B-cell-depleted T cells, or PBMCs provided the cDNA or gDNA that served as material.

Clones were read by immunoSEQ multiplex PCR, and TCRdb kept only the in-frame ones, dropping some. The sample yields roughly 35,000 clones, 93% seen once. The CDR3 is made up of 13 amino acids. Trimming cost V 11 bases and J 2 bases, with 10 bases left between them. CDR1 MDHEN and CDR2 SYDVKM come from the germline V gene. This receptor was obtained from a human donor in a cohort sampled during active COVID-19. The sequencing sample was made of peripheral blood. V usage is TRBV28 and J usage is TRBJ2-6; D is perhaps TRBD2 (6 bases). The CDR3 spells CAASGAGANVLTF. DNA of the CDR3: TGTGCCGCGTCGGGGGCTGGGGCCAACGTCCTGACTTTC. Combining the CDR3 with reference TRBV28 and TRBJ2-6 gives the whole variable domain DVKVTQSSRYLVKRTGEKVFLECVQDMDHENMFWYRQDPGLGLRLIYFSYDVKMKEKGDIPEGYSVSREKKERFSLILESASTNQTSMYLCAASGAGANVLTFGAGSRLTVL.